These T cell receptor beta chains were read from a single sample in a study of OX40 agonist ivuxolimab in advanced cancers. Repertoires were generated with immunoSEQ multiplex PCR, while TCRdb's copy carries only in-frame clones and drops some. Of over 80,000 clones in the sample, more than 75% were seen once. The sequencing used CD4+ or CD8+ T cells sorted from blood, collected in a trial of the OX40 agonist ivuxolimab. These receptor sequences come from an adult with an advanced solid tumor such as melanoma, head and neck, liver or kidney cancer. The CDR3 runs from the conserved cysteine through the conserved F or W. Each record gives: CDR3 DNA, CDR3 protein, V gene, J gene, clone size, D gene. D genes are given only for firm matches. The size field is filled for only some rows; it gives once, few, many or a size class.

DNA: TGTGCCTGGCTGGGACAGGGGACAAGCTCCTATAATTCACCCCTCCACTTT; CDR3: CAWLGQGTSSYNSPLHF; V: TRBV30; J: TRBJ1-6; size: -; D: TRBD1
DNA: TGTGCCAGCAGTCTCCTTGGGGAGCCCCAGCATTTT; CDR3: CASSLLGEPQHF; V: TRBV7-8; J: TRBJ1-5; size: -; D: -
DNA: TGTGCCAGCAGTTTCTCGGGGCTTGAGCAGTTCTTC; CDR3: CASSFSGLEQFF; V: TRBV6-6; J: TRBJ2-1; size: -; D: -
DNA: TGTGCCAGCAGCTTAGTAGCGGGAGGGGGCCGGGAGACCCAGTACTTC; CDR3: CASSLVAGGGRETQYF; V: TRBV11-3; J: TRBJ2-5; size: -; D: TRBD2
DNA: TGTGCCACCGGGGCGGTCGCGGCAGATACGCAGTATTTT; CDR3: CATGAVAADTQYF; V: TRBV11-2; J: TRBJ2-3; size: -; D: -
DNA: TGCGCCAGCAGCTTGGGTCTAGCGGGAGGCACTACTAGCACAGATACGCAGTATTTT; CDR3: CASSLGLAGGTTSTDTQYF; V: TRBV5-1; J: TRBJ2-3; size: -; D: TRBD2
DNA: TGTGCCAGCAGCCTTAGGGGGTCCCCCGGGGCCGGGGAGCTGTTTTTT; CDR3: CASSLRGSPGAGELFF; V: TRBV27; J: TRBJ2-2; size: -; D: -
DNA: TGTGCCTGGAGTCCAGGAACGTATGGCTACACCTTC; CDR3: CAWSPGTYGYTF; V: TRBV30; J: TRBJ1-2; size: -; D: -
DNA: TGTGCCAGCAGCTTAGGGGGAGTTAGCTACGAGCAGTACTTC; CDR3: CASSLGGVSYEQYF; V: TRBV7-2; J: TRBJ2-7; size: -; D: -
DNA: TGTGCCAGCGGTCAAAGATCTGGGGCCAACGTCCTGACTTTC; CDR3: CASGQRSGANVLTF; V: TRBV28; J: TRBJ2-6; size: -; D: -
DNA: TGTGCCAGCAGCGTAGCGGGGACAGGCATGAACACTGAAGCTTTCTTT; CDR3: CASSVAGTGMNTEAFF; V: TRBV9; J: TRBJ1-1; size: -; D: TRBD1
DNA: TGTGCCTACCAGAGGGGAAATACGCAGTATTTT; CDR3: CAYQRGNTQYF; V: TRBV28; J: TRBJ2-3; size: few; D: -
DNA: TGTGCCAGCATGAGGGCCACTAGCAATCAGCCCCAGCATTTT; CDR3: CASMRATSNQPQHF; V: TRBV6-1; J: TRBJ1-5; size: -; D: -
DNA: TGCGCCAGTTACGACCCGGGGGGACTAAACAATGAGCAGTTCTTC; CDR3: CASYDPGGLNNEQFF; V: TRBV5-1; J: TRBJ2-1; size: -; D: TRBD2
DNA: TGTGCCTGGAGTAAAGGGGCACACAATGAGCAGTTCTTC; CDR3: CAWSKGAHNEQFF; V: TRBV30; J: TRBJ2-1; size: -; D: -
DNA: TGTGCCAGCTCACCGAAAGCCCTTGGCGGTGCAACTAATGAAAAACTGTTTTTT; CDR3: CASSPKALGGATNEKLFF; V: TRBV18; J: TRBJ1-4; size: -; D: -
DNA: TGTGCCAGCTCACCGACTCAGGGGCGCAAGGACGAGCAGTACTTC; CDR3: CASSPTQGRKDEQYF; V: TRBV18; J: TRBJ2-7; size: -; D: -
DNA: TGTGCCAGTAGTATTCGACTGGGGAATGGCAATCAGCCCCAGCATTTT; CDR3: CASSIRLGNGNQPQHF; V: TRBV19; J: TRBJ1-5; size: -; D: -
DNA: TGCGCCAGCAGTGAGTCGCAGGGACCGCTTAACACCGGGGAGCTGTTTTTT; CDR3: CASSESQGPLNTGELFF; V: TRBV10-2; J: TRBJ2-2; size: -; D: -
DNA: TGTGCCAGCTTGACCTCCTACGAGCAGTACTTC; CDR3: CASLTSYEQYF; V: TRBV6-1; J: TRBJ2-7; size: -; D: -
DNA: TGTGCCAGTAGTGGGCCGGGAGCGGGAGAGACCCAGTACTTC; CDR3: CASSGPGAGETQYF; V: TRBV19; J: TRBJ2-5; size: -; D: -
DNA: TGTGCCACCAGCAGTCAAACCTCTGGAAACACCATATATTTT; CDR3: CATSSQTSGNTIYF; V: TRBV15; J: TRBJ1-3; size: -; D: -
DNA: TGTGCCAGTAGTATCATCCGTCTAGCGGGAGGTTTCAATGAGCAGTTCTTC; CDR3: CASSIIRLAGGFNEQFF; V: TRBV19; J: TRBJ2-1; size: few; D: TRBD2
DNA: TGTGCCAGCAGTGGCTCCGCGGGACCTAGGAACACTGAAGCTTTCTTT; CDR3: CASSGSAGPRNTEAFF; V: TRBV6-1; J: TRBJ1-1; size: few; D: -
DNA: TGTGCCGCCCGAAGAATAGGACAGGACAACATTCAGTACTTC; CDR3: CAARRIGQDNIQYF; V: TRBV6-1; J: TRBJ2-4; size: -; D: TRBD1
DNA: TGTGCCAGCAGTTTATTGGCAGGGACCGGGGAGCTGTTTTTT; CDR3: CASSLLAGTGELFF; V: TRBV28; J: TRBJ2-2; size: -; D: -
DNA: TGTGCCAGCAGCGGGAGTATTCGCGGTGGGGCCAACGTCCTGACTTTC; CDR3: CASSGSIRGGANVLTF; V: TRBV11-3; J: TRBJ2-6; size: -; D: -
DNA: TGTGCCAGTAGTACCGGGACAGCGAGGAGCTCCTACGAGCAGTACTTC; CDR3: CASSTGTARSSYEQYF; V: TRBV19; J: TRBJ2-7; size: -; D: TRBD1
DNA: TGTGCCAGCTCAGAGACCTCTGGAAACACCATATATTTT; CDR3: CASSETSGNTIYF; V: TRBV19; J: TRBJ1-3; size: once; D: -